These 31 T cell receptor beta chains were sequenced from one sample in a study of T cells after yellow fever vaccination. From the 5' RACE reads, TCRdb called clonotypes with MiXCR, one entry per CDR3 protein. The sample shows 450,000 to 650,000 distinct CDR3 sequences, roughly 13% of them seen only once. The sample in question was PBMCs, obtained on the day of the yellow fever booster vaccination. These receptors were obtained from a man aged 30-40 years who received the YFV17D yellow fever vaccine.

This clonotype was seen ten or more times. This rearrangement joins TRBV9 to TRBJ2-1; 8 nucleotides match TRBD2. Trimming at V came to 4 bases and at J to 3 bases, leaving 3 bases not matched to a gene. Germline V gene lookup returns CDR1 SGDLS and CDR2 YYNGEE. This CDR3 is 14 amino acids long. This chain's CDR3 is CASSPTSVYNEQFF. DNA of the CDR3: TGTGCCAGCAGCCCGACTAGCGTCTACAATGAGCAGTTCTTC.

Only a few counts were recorded for this clonotype. The rearrangement links TRBV7-9 to TRBJ1-1; no definite D call. Germline-derived CDR1 and CDR2 are SEHNR and FQNEAQ (reference sequence). V was pared by 2 bases and J by 3 bases, with 7 bases between. The CDR3 consists of 13 residues. CDR3 DNA sequence: TGTGCCAGCAGCTTATTGAGCGACACTGAAGCTTTCTTT. As protein: CASSLLSDTEAFF.

The CDR3 protein is CSGRTSGTDTQYF. The CDR3 DNA follows: TGCAGCGGACGGACTAGCGGAACAGATACGCAGTATTTT. The chain carries TRBV29-1 and TRBJ2-3, with 10 bases that match TRBD2. The CDR3 loop spans 13 amino acids. Germline assignment: CDR1 SQVTM and CDR2 ANQGSEA. Losses at the gene ends were 7 bases for V and 3 bases for J; bases not matched to a gene: 4.

As DNA, the CDR3 is TGCGCCAGCAGCTTTACCGGGACAGGCGACACCGGGGAGCTGTTTTTT. It specifies CASSFTGTGDTGELFF. V and J are TRBV5-1 and TRBJ2-2; the match to TRBD1 covers 8 bases. With V trimmed by 2 bases and J by 3 bases, 6 bases remained unmatched. The CDR3 extends over 16 amino acids. Germline V lookup: CDR1 SGHRS, CDR2 YFSETQ.

The V and J genes are TRBV5-1 and TRBJ2-7; D ambiguous. CDR1 is SGHRS and CDR2 is YFSETQ in the germline V gene. The length of the CDR3 is 13 residues. The V gene lost 5 bases and the J gene lost 3 bases, with 12 bases spanning the gap. The CDR3 protein is CASSHHGDYEQYF. The CDR3 DNA follows: TGCGCCAGCAGTCACCATGGAGACTACGAGCAGTACTTC.

This sequence joins TRBV7-2 and TRBJ2-5; unclear D gene. From germline, CDR1 is SGHTA and CDR2 FQGNSA. The CDR3 is 13 residues long. Trimming removed 5 bases from V and 5 bases from J, with 12 bases in between. CDR3 protein: CASSKEVMETQYF. The CDR3 DNA reads as TGTGCCAGCAGCAAAGAGGTAATGGAGACCCAGTACTTC.

The rearrangement links TRBV10-3 to TRBJ2-2, with D perhaps matching TRBD2 (6 bases). Germline values: CDR1 ENHRY, CDR2 SYGVKD. V lost 1 base and J 5 bases, leaving 14 bases between the germline ends. This CDR3 contains 16 residues. CDR3 sequence reads: CAISELGGESTGELFF. CDR3 DNA: TGTGCCATCAGTGAGTTGGGCGGGGAGAGTACCGGGGAGCTGTTTTTT.

This clonotype was recorded at least ten times. The chain recombines TRBV6-2 or TRBV6-3 with TRBJ2-1, with 8 bases lining up with TRBD1. The CDR3 totals 13 residues. The junction had 9 bases not matched to a gene; V was cut back by 5 bases and J by 12 bases. CDR1 is MNHEY, CDR2 SVGEGT, per germline. The CDR3 coding sequence is TGTGCCAGCAGTCCGGACAGGGCAGTGGTGCAGTTCTTC. Protein product: CASSPDRAVVQFF.

This clonotype appeared a few times. This chain joins TRBV2 and TRBJ2-3; perhaps TRBD2 as D (6 bases). V was pared by 8 bases and J by 2 bases, with 11 bases between. Germline CDR1 reads SNHLY; CDR2 reads FYNNEI. The CDR3 covers 13 residues. The CDR3 DNA follows: TGTGCCAGCTCGGGGGAAATCACAGATACGCAGTATTTT. Amino acid sequence: CASSGEITDTQYF.

The chain couples TRBV9 to TRBJ2-3; D unresolved. Deletions cut 4 bases from V and 0 bases from J, with 15 bases between. The CDR3 loop spans 16 amino acids. CDR1 and CDR2 from the germline V gene are SGDLS and YYNGEE. The CDR3 DNA reads as TGTGCCAGCAGCCCCAGGCAAAGGCCCAGCACAGATACGCAGTATTTT. This encodes CASSPRQRPSTDTQYF.

CDR3 region: CASSQGGLASYNEQFF. The CDR3 DNA is TGTGCCAGCAGCCAGGGGGGACTAGCGTCCTACAATGAGCAGTTCTTC. The rearrangement joins TRBV14 to TRBJ2-1, with 10 bases aligning to TRBD2. Trimming took 3 bases from V and 1 from J; bases not matched to a gene: 3. Germline CDR1 is SGHDN and CDR2 is FVKESK. This CDR3 has 16 amino acids.

This clonotype was detected a few times. The V gene is TRBV29-1, the J gene TRBJ1-1; D remains ambiguous. The CDR3 is 12 amino acids. Germline assignment: CDR1 SQVTM and CDR2 ANQGSEA. Trimming took 7 bases from V and 0 from J, leaving 9 bases between them. The CDR3 loop reads CSATALNTEAFF. The DNA of the CDR3 is TGCAGCGCGACGGCCCTGAACACTGAAGCTTTCTTT. Together with reference TRBV29-1 and TRBJ1-1, the CDR3 gives the full variable domain: SAVISQKPSRDICQRGTSLTIQCQVDSQVTMMFWYRQQPGQSLTLIATANQGSEATYESGFVIDKFPISRPNLTFSTLTVSNMSPEDSSIYLCSATALNTEAFFGQGTRLTVV.

A few counts support this clonotype. The chain couples TRBV2 to TRBJ2-7; TRBD1 agrees at 7 bases. The V gene end was trimmed by 7 bases and the J gene end by 4 bases; junction bases not matched to a gene: 7. Germline V lookup: CDR1 SNHLY, CDR2 FYNNEI. The CDR3 consists of 13 residues. Here the CDR3 DNA reads TGTGCCAGCAAGGGGACAGCTAGATACGAGCAGTACTTC. Protein sequence: CASKGTARYEQYF.

The chain joins TRBV24-1 to TRBJ2-1; D ambiguous. CDR1 is KGHDR and CDR2 is SFDVKD in the germline V gene. V shed 1 base and J shed 7 bases, with 7 bases lying between them. The length of the CDR3 is 13 residues. In DNA, the CDR3 is TGTGCCACCAGTGATTTCCGCCAGAATGAGCAGTTCTTC. Translating gives CATSDFRQNEQFF.

This clonotype was observed a few times. V is TRBV20-1 and J is TRBJ2-1, with 10 bases that match TRBD1. V gave up 5 bases and J gave up 5 bases; unmatched junction bases: 6. The CDR3 extends over 14 amino acids. Germline V lookup: CDR1 DFQATT, CDR2 SNEGSKA (reference sequence). The CDR3 loop reads CSALPGQGNNEQFF. The CDR3 DNA reads TGCAGTGCTCTTCCGGGACAGGGGAACAATGAGCAGTTCTTC.

This chain connects TRBV7-2 to TRBJ2-2; 8 nucleotides agree with TRBD1. The CDR3 runs 15 residues. Germline CDR1 and CDR2: SGHTA and FQGNSA. V trimming: 3 bases; J trimming: 1 base; junction bases outside the gene matches: 1. CDR3 region: CASSFRGRNTGELFF. In nucleotides, the CDR3 is TGTGCCAGCAGCTTCAGGGGGCGGAACACCGGGGAGCTGTTTTTT.

A few counts support this clonotype. V is TRBV2 and J is TRBJ1-5; 8 bases match TRBD1. Germline V lookup: CDR1 SNHLY, CDR2 FYNNEI. V shed 8 bases, J shed 2 bases, and the junction held 8 bases outside the gene matches. This CDR3 spans 15 amino acids. CDR3 residues: CASVRGPLGNQPQHF. The CDR3 nucleotides read TGTGCCAGCGTCAGGGGGCCCTTGGGCAATCAGCCCCAGCATTTT.

The chain has TRBV29-1 and TRBJ2-5; the match to TRBD2 covers 9 bases. There are 13 residues in the CDR3. J gave up 2 bases and V 5 bases, and 3 bases lay outside the gene matches. CDR1 is SQVTM, CDR2 ANQGSEA, per germline. CDR3 amino acids: CSVRLAEQETQYF. The CDR3 region has the DNA TGCAGCGTTAGACTAGCGGAACAAGAGACCCAGTACTTC.

This chain connects TRBV2 to TRBJ2-3; either TRBD1 or TRBD2 may fit D (5 bases each). Germline V gene sequence: CDR1 SNHLY, CDR2 FYNNEI. This CDR3 region has 12 residues. Trimming shortened V by 6 bases and J by 9 bases, and 13 bases separated the two germline ends. Written as DNA, the CDR3 is TGTGCCAGCAGCTCCGAGGGGCGGACGCAGTATTTT. As protein: CASSSEGRTQYF.

The rearrangement joins TRBV28 to TRBJ2-7; 7 nucleotides match TRBD1. The CDR3 has 13 amino acids. Germline V gene lookup returns CDR1 MDHEN and CDR2 SYDVKM. With V trimmed by 8 bases and J by 3 bases, 7 bases remained unmatched. The CDR3 sequence is CASLLQGSYEQYF. DNA for the CDR3: TGTGCCAGCCTCCTACAGGGGAGCTACGAGCAGTACTTC.

The chain uses TRBV29-1 and TRBJ1-2, with 8 bases lining up with TRBD1. Germline values: CDR1 SQVTM, CDR2 ANQGSEA. This CDR3 is 15 amino acids long. After removal of 6 bases from V and 2 bases from J, the junction contained 11 bases not matched to a gene. The CDR3 DNA reads TGCAGCGTCGCCCAGGGGAGACAGGGGAACTATGGCTACACCTTC. Amino acids: CSVAQGRQGNYGYTF. The full variable domain, its missing parts supplied by reference TRBV29-1 and TRBJ1-2, is SAVISQKPSRDICQRGTSLTIQCQVDSQVTMMFWYRQQPGQSLTLIATANQGSEATYESGFVIDKFPISRPNLTFSTLTVSNMSPEDSSIYLCSVAQGRQGNYGYTFGSGTRLTVV.

This clonotype was seen a handful of times. The CDR3 DNA follows: TGTGCCAGCAGCATTAGGACAGGAGCACTTGAAAAACTGTTTTTT. This sequence encodes CASSIRTGALEKLFF. The genes are TRBV7-2 and TRBJ1-4; 7 nucleotides agree with TRBD1. Per germline, CDR1 SGHTA and CDR2 FQGNSA. This CDR3 comprises 15 residues. With 5 bases clipped from V and 7 bases from J, the junction kept 10 bases outside the gene matches.

This chain uses TRBV6-2 or TRBV6-3 with TRBJ2-2, with TRBD2 identical over 9 bases. Trimming removed 7 bases from V and 1 base from J; junction bases left unmatched: 4. The CDR3 length is 15 residues. Germline V CDR1 and CDR2: MNHEY, SVGEGT. The CDR3 reads CASTRGGGNTGELFF. DNA for the CDR3: TGTGCCAGCACCCGCGGGGGGGGGAACACCGGGGAGCTGTTTTTT.

The chain uses TRBV29-1 and TRBJ1-1; 10 bases are shared with TRBD1. The CDR3 length is 14 residues. The germline V gene has CDR1 SQVTM and CDR2 ANQGSEA. V shed 7 bases, J shed 6 bases, and the junction held 11 bases outside the gene matches. The CDR3 spells CSGTRDRGNPEAFF. CDR3 sequence (DNA): TGCAGCGGCACCCGGGACAGGGGTAACCCTGAAGCTTTCTTT.

The V and J genes are TRBV12-3 or TRBV12-4 and TRBJ1-3; D uncertain. This CDR3 region has 16 residues. V was cut by 5 bases and J by 0 bases, with 14 bases left in between. CDR3 sequence (DNA): TGTGCCAGCAGTCTCCTGAAGGCGACCTCTGGAAACACCATATATTTT. It translates to CASSLLKATSGNTIYF.

The rearrangement uses TRBV12-3 or TRBV12-4 and TRBJ2-1; 8 bases agree with TRBD1. This CDR3 comprises 15 residues. Trimming removed 2 bases from V and 4 bases from J; junction bases left unmatched: 4. This CDR3 is CASSLSGGIYNEQFF. The CDR3, as DNA: TGTGCCAGCAGTTTATCAGGGGGCATATACAATGAGCAGTTCTTC.

This clonotype was picked up a small number of times. The J gene is TRBJ2-4, the V gene TRBV7-6; 8 positions agree with TRBD2. After removal of 1 base from V and 3 bases from J, the junction contained 2 bases not matched to a gene. The CDR3 sequence is 15 residues long. From germline, CDR1 is SGHVS and CDR2 FNYEAQ. CDR3 sequence (DNA): TGTGCCAGCAGCTTAGAGGCGGGGGGCAAAAACATTCAGTACTTC. This encodes CASSLEAGGKNIQYF.

CDR3: CASRKDVVGAEAFF. CDR3 sequence (DNA): TGTGCCAGCAGAAAAGATGTGGTAGGGGCTGAAGCTTTCTTT. The chain joins TRBV7-2 to TRBJ1-1; D may be TRBD1 (5 bases). The ends were cut back, 6 bases at V and 6 bases at J, with 17 bases in the middle. The CDR3 has 14 residues. Germline CDR1 SGHTA, CDR2 FQGNSA.

This clonotype was picked up a small number of times. CDR3 sequence (DNA): TGTGCCAGCAGTTTTGGGGAAGTCGGGGGGCAGTATTTT. It encodes CASSFGEVGGQYF. The genes are TRBV12-3 or TRBV12-4 and TRBJ2-3; the D gene is possibly TRBD2 (6 bases). The CDR3 length is 13 residues. V was shortened by 3 bases and J by 11 bases, with 15 bases between the two germline ends.

The chain recombines TRBV18 with TRBJ2-4; weak D call: TRBD1 (6 bases). V was trimmed by 3 bases and J by 7 bases, leaving 16 bases between them. The CDR3 extends over 15 amino acids. Germline V CDR1 and CDR2: KGHSH, LQKENI. The CDR3 nucleotides are TGTGCCAGCTCACCGCTCACAGGGCTAGTGAACATTCAGTACTTC. The encoded protein is CASSPLTGLVNIQYF.

In this sample, this clonotype turned up a few times. The chain couples TRBV6-1 to TRBJ2-5; no firm D call. The CDR3 has 14 amino acids. Trimming left V 6 bases short and J 4 bases short, with 15 bases between. The V gene's germline CDR1 is MNHNS and CDR2 SASEGT. The CDR3 reads CASSPGARAETQYF. The CDR3, as DNA: TGTGCCAGCAGCCCCGGAGCTAGGGCAGAGACCCAGTACTTC.